This T cell receptor (beta chain) was identified during a study of T cell responses to AZD1222 COVID-19 vaccine. Libraries were prepared by immunoSEQ multiplex PCR; TCRdb keeps only in-frame clonotypes and omits some of them. Of under 200,000 clones listed, around 85% were seen once; the top ten hold over 1%. Trimming pared 0 bases from V and 4 bases from J, leaving 3 bases between. Germline assignment: CDR1 MNHEY and CDR2 SVGEGT. The CDR3 runs 12 residues. About this clone itself: Its antigen remains unidentified.

Study-level points and caveats: Nearly half of spike-specific TCRs reportedly go after variant regions that carry no mutations. A mostly white British donor set with more females was recruited, and clonal diversity was possibly underestimated.

The TCR comes from an adult who received the AZD1222 COVID-19 vaccine. This chain joins TRBV6-2 or TRBV6-3 and TRBJ1-1; D remains unclear. The sample was peripheral blood, taken 28 days after the second AZD1222 dose. DNA for the CDR3: TGTGCCAGCAGTTACTCGATCACTGAAGCTTTCTTT. Its protein is CASSYSITEAFF.